Sequencing of this T cell receptor (beta chain) was carried out in a study of blood T cell repertoires in COVID-19 (dated by TCRdb to about 2020). For the study in its entirety: Samples covering the acute and convalescent phases of COVID-19 were provided by collaborators in the United States, Italy and Spain. The material from the prospective study consisted of cDNA or gDNA derived from T cells, B-cell-depleted T cells, or PBMCs. Deeply sampled blood TCRbeta repertoires from subjects exposed to, actively infected with, or recovered from COVID-19 were included in the dataset. The repertoires were released in a freely available public database meant as a resource for research on the immune response to SARS-CoV-2. Samples were obtained from the ongoing ImmuneRACE study (first 160 participants) and from 950 to 1,500 subjects provided by 6 global collaborators. Sample metadata almost always included a de-identified subject ID, COVID-19 status, age in years and sex. Where available, HLA class I and class II types were taken from metadata supplied by the sample provider and were not determined by assay-based typing. Here is what the overall study found, with its caveats: The quantity of clinical and demographic metadata differed by source and by participant and was supplied without curation.

This clone was seen only a few times. Its specific antigen is unknown. No per-base quality is available; no much larger clone lies one base away. V trim: 4 bases; J trim: 6 bases; unmatched bases: 8. CDR1 MNHNY and CDR2 SVGAGI were looked up in the germline V gene (reference sequence). The CDR3 runs 15 amino acids, cysteine and phenylalanine included. Just CDR3 DNA is preserved here, 45 bases in frame from base 1. Enrolling through a virtual design, the prospective study's participants ranged in age from roughly 18 to 100 years and lived across approximately 25 United States geographic areas. In the prospective study, participants were assigned to cohorts based on the clinical history participants reported in a screening survey and a study questionnaire. Each participant in the prospective study had whole blood, serum and a nasopharyngeal or oropharyngeal swab collected by mobile phlebotomists. Participants in the prospective study had the option to provide additional blood draws and questionnaires over a 2-month period. Before DNA extraction, blood samples from the prospective study were shipped at room temperature or frozen.

TCRbeta CDR3 regions were amplified from genomic DNA by means of the immunoSEQ Assay, a bias-controlled multiplex PCR. On the authors' methods: Nucleated cell counts per sample were estimated from amplification of reference gene primers within the assay. To quantify the absolute abundance of each unique TCRbeta CDR3 rearrangement, sequence reads were collapsed and filtered. For each sample, productive Simpson clonality was calculated as the square root of Simpson's diversity index across productive rearrangements. TCRdb holds this immuneACCESS table with in-frame rearrangements only. Some clones are missing; in checked studies, unresolved V genes explain under half, and the rest has no known cause. V, J and clone size are those of that table, while D and trimming were read from the DNA. Present in this sample are under 65,000 clones, approximately 82% of which were seen just once. The top ten clonotypes cover roughly 5.8% of the sample.

This sequence uses TRBV6-6 and TRBJ2-3, with 9 middle bases fitting TRBD2. The sequencing sample was made of PBMCs or T cells enriched from blood (not recorded which). This receptor was identified in a woman between 45 and 65 years old with acute COVID-19. The CDR3 region: CASSLTSGGADTQYF. The DNA sequence is as follows: TGTGCCAGCAGTTTGACTAGCGGTGGAGCGGATACGCAGTATTTT.